A single sample is the source of the 17 T cell receptor beta chains below, sequenced in a study of T cell responses to AZD1222 COVID-19 vaccine. Some clones are missing from TCRdb's copy, which holds only in-frame ones; the method was immunoSEQ multiplex PCR. In the table there are about 130,000 clones, roughly 87% of which are singletons. Sequences were derived from peripheral blood, sampled on day 0 of AZD1222 vaccination. The receptors come from an adult in good health.

This chain joins TRBV6-2 or TRBV6-3 and TRBJ2-5; D not certain. The CDR3 totals 18 residues. The germline CDR1 and CDR2 sequences are MNHEY and SVGEGT. V was pared by 5 bases and J by 0 bases, with 22 bases between. The CDR3 loop reads CASSVFGESSVYQETQYF. DNA of the CDR3: TGTGCCAGCAGTGTCTTTGGGGAATCCAGTGTGTACCAAGAGACCCAGTACTTC.

This clone was seen only once. The chain combines TRBV5-8 with TRBJ1-2; D remains ambiguous. CDR1 and CDR2 (germline): SGHTS, YDEGEE. This CDR3 has 9 amino acids. V was trimmed by 3 bases and J by 6 bases, leaving 0 bases between them. The CDR3 reads CASSYGYTF. The DNA for the CDR3 is TGTGCCAGCAGCTATGGCTACACCTTC.

The chain employs TRBV3-1 (or the pseudogene TRBV3-2) and TRBJ1-2, with unresolved D. Germline V gene sequence: CDR1 LGHDT, CDR2 YNNKEL (reference sequence). Trimming shortened V by 3 bases and J by 2 bases, and 13 bases separated the two germline ends. CDR3 length equals 15 residues. Written as DNA, the CDR3 is TGTGCCAGCAGCCAGGGCCGGGTCCCGAACTATGGCTACACCTTC. Translating it yields CASSQGRVPNYGYTF.

This clone has just a few counts. This chain uses TRBV6-5 with TRBJ1-1, with D perhaps matching TRBD1 (5 bases). CDR3 length: 13 amino acids. V gave up 4 bases and J gave up 5 bases, with 11 bases separating them. The germline CDR1 and CDR2 sequences are MNHEY and SVGAGI. CDR3 bases: TGTGCCAGCAGTTTTCAGGGTGATACTGAAGCTTTCTTT. Translating gives CASSFQGDTEAFF.

The chain is built from TRBV19 and TRBJ1-5; 10 bases map to TRBD1. Germline V CDR1 and CDR2: LNHDA, SQIVND (reference sequence). V dropped 1 base and J dropped 5; count of bases not matched to a gene: 2. There are 15 residues in the CDR3. The CDR3 nucleotides are TGTGCCAGTAGTATAGGGGACAGGGGTTATCAGCCCCAGCATTTT. This translates into CASSIGDRGYQPQHF. Based on the CDR3 plus reference TRBV19 and TRBJ1-5, the full variable domain is DGGITQSPKYLFRKEGQNVTLSCEQNLNHDAMYWYRQDPGQGLRLIYYSQIVNDFQKGDIAEGYSVSREKKESFPLTVTSAQKNPTAFYLCASSIGDRGYQPQHFGDGTRLSIL.

The chain links TRBV3-1 (or the pseudogene TRBV3-2) to TRBJ2-5, with D possibly matching TRBD1 (6 bases). The CDR3 covers 12 residues. V was shortened by 4 bases and J by 10 bases, with 13 bases between the two germline ends. Germline loops: CDR1 LGHDT, CDR2 YNNKEL (reference sequence). CDR3 nucleotides: TGTGCCAGCAGCCCCAGCGCAGGGGACCAGTACTTC. Protein sequence: CASSPSAGDQYF.

The rearrangement links TRBV27 to TRBJ1-6; possible D gene TRBD1, 5 bases. Germline V CDR1 and CDR2: MNHEY, SMNVEV (reference sequence). The CDR3 loop spans 16 amino acids. Trimming pared 6 bases from V and 0 bases from J, leaving 12 bases between. The CDR3 here is CASRPTVSSYNSPLHF. The CDR3 coding sequence is TGTGCCAGCAGGCCGACAGTTAGCTCCTATAATTCACCCCTCCACTTT.

This clone showed up just a few times. The V gene is TRBV7-2, the J gene TRBJ2-2; TRBD2 might be the D (6 bases). The CDR3 sequence is 16 residues long. V lost 1 base and J 0 bases, leaving 9 bases between the germline ends. Germline V gene lookup returns CDR1 SGHTA and CDR2 FQGNSA. The CDR3 protein is CASSLERASNTGELFF. Written as DNA, the CDR3 is TGTGCCAGCAGCTTAGAGCGGGCCTCGAACACCGGGGAGCTGTTTTTT. Full variable domain (rest looked up from reference TRBV7-2 and TRBJ2-2): GAGVSQSPSNKVTEKGKDVELRCDPISGHTALYWYRQSLGQGLEFLIYFQGNSAPDKSGLPSDRFSAERTGGSVSTLTIQRTQQEDSAVYLCASSLERASNTGELFFGEGSRLTVL.

The rearrangement uses TRBV5-6 and TRBJ2-7; 7 bases agree with TRBD1. Germline V gives CDR1 SGHDT, CDR2 YYEEEE. V lost 1 base to trimming and J lost 2 bases; unmatched junction nucleotides: 6. The CDR3 covers 15 residues. CDR3: CASSLWGRGTYEQYF. The CDR3, as DNA: TGTGCCAGCAGCTTGTGGGGCAGGGGGACCTACGAGCAGTACTTC.

This clone has only a few counts. The chain carries TRBV29-1 and TRBJ1-1; 10 bases match TRBD1. CDR3 length: 14 residues. V dropped 3 bases and J dropped 6; count of bases not matched to a gene: 7. Germline V gene data show CDR1 as SQVTM and CDR2 as ANQGSEA. As DNA, the CDR3 is TGCAGCGTTGAGACTTGGGGACAGGGGCCTGAAGCTTTCTTT. It codes for CSVETWGQGPEAFF.

CDR3 nucleotides: TGTGCCAGCAGCTTAGAGGGACAGTCTTACAATGAGCAGTTCTTC. Translated, it gives CASSLEGQSYNEQFF. The chain joins TRBV11-3 to TRBJ2-1; 7 bases fit TRBD1. Germline assignment: CDR1 SGHNT and CDR2 YENEEA. This CDR3 is 15 amino acids long. V shed 0 bases and J 4 bases; nucleotides not matched to a gene: 3.

The genes are TRBV19 and TRBJ1-5; TRBD1 matches 8 bases. Germline CDR1 and CDR2: LNHDA and SQIVND (reference sequence). The CDR3 is 13 amino acids. V trimming: 6 bases; J trimming: 2 bases; junction bases outside the gene matches: 0. CDR3 region: CASRGQGNQPQHF. CDR3 nucleotides: TGTGCCAGTAGGGGACAGGGCAATCAGCCCCAGCATTTT.

The rearrangement uses TRBV5-1 and TRBJ2-7, with D perhaps given as TRBD1 or TRBD2 (7 bases each). The CDR3 loop spans 15 amino acids. Trimming left V 0 bases short and J 2 bases short, with 12 bases between. Germline CDR1 reads SGHRS; CDR2 reads YFSETQ. The CDR3 nucleotides read TGCGCCAGCAGCTTGGCGGGGGGACAGACCTACGAGCAGTACTTC. Translation: CASSLAGGQTYEQYF.

The chain employs TRBV24-1 and TRBJ1-6, with D unresolved. The CDR3 runs to 14 residues. Germline assignment: CDR1 KGHDR and CDR2 SFDVKD. V was clipped by 5 bases and J by 8 bases, with 12 bases between them. CDR3 residues: CATSAQDRDSPLHF. The CDR3 DNA reads TGTGCCACCAGTGCCCAAGACCGCGATTCACCCCTCCACTTT.

The gene calls are TRBV19 and TRBJ2-3, with 15 bases lining up with TRBD2. Germline V gene sequence: CDR1 LNHDA, CDR2 SQIVND (reference sequence). V gave up 5 bases and J gave up 9 bases; unmatched junction bases: 6. The CDR3 is made up of 15 amino acids. Here the CDR3 DNA reads TGTGCCAGTAGTTTACCCGGACTAGCGGGGGGGACGCAGTATTTT. This sequence encodes CASSLPGLAGGTQYF.

Regarding this clone: The junction departs from germline at one end; a sequencing error may be responsible. V usage is TRBV30 and J usage is TRBJ1-4; D is possibly TRBD1 (6 bases). In germline, CDR1 is GTSNPN, CDR2 SVGIG (reference sequence). The CDR3 runs to 13 residues. The DNA for the CDR3 is TGTGCCCGGAGGGGGGCCGCTAATGAAAAACTGTTTTTT. Its protein is CARRGAANEKLFF.

The V and J genes are TRBV9 and TRBJ1-5; TRBD1 matches at 8 bases. Germline trimming cut 3 bases from V and 6 bases from J; bases unmatched to any gene: 2. This CDR3 contains 13 residues. Germline assignment: CDR1 SGDLS and CDR2 YYNGEE. The CDR3 loop is CASSGDRGQPQHF. The CDR3 DNA is TGTGCCAGCAGCGGAGACAGGGGTCAGCCCCAGCATTTT.